This T cell receptor (beta chain) was recovered during a study of shared clonotypes between healthy human individuals. Findings of the study overall: Memory subsets generally showed smaller estimated richness than naive subsets did.

Researchers divided each subset's genomic DNA evenly across several immunoSEQ plates. When replicate PCRs were run on sorted subsets, they used about 220 ng DNA, approximately 27,000 T cell genomes. The data were produced by immunoSEQ multiplex PCR, yet TCRdb's version contains in-frame clones alone and is incomplete. The profile shows roughly 2,500,000 clones, over 85% of them singletons. The CDR3 totals 14 residues. CDR1 and CDR2 (germline): LNHDA, SQIVND (reference sequence). Trimming removed 5 bases from V and 3 bases from J, with 10 bases in between. With respect to this clone: Antigen specificity is unknown. The sample contains more than one DNA sequence encoding this CDR3.

The chain employs TRBV19 and TRBJ1-4; D perhaps matches TRBD1 (5 bases). The material sequenced was naive CD4+ T cells from PBMCs. This sample's subset: CD45RA+ positively selected. The origin of this receptor is a man aged 18-30 years in good health. Some clones in this sample may be carry-over from other donors' samples. The CDR3 nucleotides are TGTGCCAGTAGTCCCGGGACGGCTAATGAAAAACTGTTTTTT. Translating gives CASSPGTANEKLFF.